This section outlines one T cell receptor (beta chain) sequence together with its context. The data were obtained in a study of blood T cell repertoires in COVID-19. Unmatched junction bases numbered 8, after V lost 0 bases and J lost 11 bases. CDR3 length: 14 residues. CDR1 is GTSNPN and CDR2 is SVGIG in the germline V gene (reference sequence). Per the authors' pipeline: Reference gene primer amplification in the assay estimated nucleated cell counts. The protocol was immunoSEQ multiplex PCR, while the TCRdb copy is restricted to in-frame clones and leaves out a portion. Clone size and V and J calls were adopted from that table, with D and trimming inferred from the DNA. The table lists under 500,000 clones, around nine tenths of them singletons.

Material for sequencing was PBMCs or T cells enriched from blood (not recorded which). The chain carries TRBV30 and TRBJ1-1; TRBD1 aligns across 11 bases. The sequence derives from a woman aged 18-35 years with acute COVID-19. CDR3 loop: CAWSVLGGQGVAFF. The DNA of the CDR3 is TGTGCCTGGAGTGTACTGGGGGGACAGGGGGTCGCTTTCTTT. The entire variable domain, with the rest obtained from reference TRBV30 and TRBJ1-1, is as follows: SQTIHQWPATLVQPVGSPLSLECTVEGTSNPNLYWYRQAAGRGLQLLFYSVGIGQISSEVPQNLSASRPQDRQFILSSKKLLLSDSGFYLCAWSVLGGQGVAFFGQGTRLTVV.